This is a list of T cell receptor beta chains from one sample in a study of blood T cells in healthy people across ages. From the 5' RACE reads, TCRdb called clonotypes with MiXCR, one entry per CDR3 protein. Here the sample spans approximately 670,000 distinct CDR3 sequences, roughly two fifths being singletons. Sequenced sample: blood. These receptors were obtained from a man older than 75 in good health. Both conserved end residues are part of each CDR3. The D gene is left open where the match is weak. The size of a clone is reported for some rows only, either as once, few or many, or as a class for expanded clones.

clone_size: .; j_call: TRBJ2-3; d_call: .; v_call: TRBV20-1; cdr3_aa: CSARFTSSNTDTQYF; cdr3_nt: TGCAGTGCTAGATTTACTAGCTCCAACACAGATACGCAGTATTTT
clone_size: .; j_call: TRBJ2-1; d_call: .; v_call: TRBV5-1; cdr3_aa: CASSLTPDRPTYNEQFF; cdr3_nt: TGCGCCAGCAGCTTGACCCCCGACAGGCCGACCTACAATGAGCAGTTCTTC
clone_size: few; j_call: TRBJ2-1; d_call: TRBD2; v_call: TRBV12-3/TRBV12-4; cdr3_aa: CAGGVAGPLGNEQFF; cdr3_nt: TGTGCCGGGGGGGTAGCGGGACCGTTGGGCAATGAGCAGTTCTTC
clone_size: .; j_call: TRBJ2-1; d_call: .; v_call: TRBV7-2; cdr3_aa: CASSLAYRAHEQFF; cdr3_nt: TGTGCCAGCAGCTTAGCGTACAGGGCGCATGAGCAGTTCTTC
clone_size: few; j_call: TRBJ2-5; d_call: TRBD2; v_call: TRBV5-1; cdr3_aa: CASRVAGEETQYF; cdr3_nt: TGCGCCAGCAGGGTAGCGGGGGAAGAGACCCAGTACTTC
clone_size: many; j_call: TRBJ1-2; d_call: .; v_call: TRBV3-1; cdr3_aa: CASSQEGYGYTF; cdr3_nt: TGCGCCAGCAGCCAAGAAGGGTATGGCTACACCTTC
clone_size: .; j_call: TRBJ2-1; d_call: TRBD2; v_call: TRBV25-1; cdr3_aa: CASSAGLGSYNEQFF; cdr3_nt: TGTGCCAGCAGTGCCGGACTAGGGTCCTACAATGAGCAGTTCTTC
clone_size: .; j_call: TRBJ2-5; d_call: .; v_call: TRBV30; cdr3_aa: CAFRQVQETQYF; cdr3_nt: TGTGCCTTCCGACAGGTCCAAGAGACCCAGTACTTC
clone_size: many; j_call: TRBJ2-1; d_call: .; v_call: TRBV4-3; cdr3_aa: CASSQPSSYNEQFF; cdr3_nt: TGCGCCAGCAGCCAACCAAGCTCCTACAATGAGCAGTTCTTC
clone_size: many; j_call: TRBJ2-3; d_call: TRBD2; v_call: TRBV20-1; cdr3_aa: CSARPGLAGSTDTQYF; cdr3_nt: TGCAGTGCTAGACCGGGACTAGCGGGGAGCACAGATACGCAGTATTTT
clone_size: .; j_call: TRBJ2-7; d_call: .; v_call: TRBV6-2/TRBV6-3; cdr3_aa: CASSCPRYEQYF; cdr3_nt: TGTGCCAGCAGTTGCCCACGCTACGAGCAGTACTTC
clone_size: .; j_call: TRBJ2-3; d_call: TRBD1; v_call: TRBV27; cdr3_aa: CASSYQQGDTQYF; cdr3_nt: TGTGCCAGCAGTTACCAACAGGGGGATACGCAGTATTTT
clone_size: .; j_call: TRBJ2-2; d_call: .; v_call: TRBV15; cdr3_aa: CATSRETANTGELFF; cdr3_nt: TGTGCCACCAGCAGAGAAACAGCTAACACCGGGGAGCTGTTTTTT
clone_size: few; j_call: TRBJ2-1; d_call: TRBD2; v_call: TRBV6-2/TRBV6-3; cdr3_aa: CASSLREGAGVRIYNEQFF; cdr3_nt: TGTGCCAGCAGTTTGAGAGAGGGAGCGGGGGTGCGAATTTACAATGAGCAGTTCTTC
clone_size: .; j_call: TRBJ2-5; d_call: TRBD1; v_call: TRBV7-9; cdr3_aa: CASRKRQGSRETQYF; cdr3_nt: TGTGCCAGCAGGAAACGACAGGGGAGTCGTGAGACCCAGTACTTC
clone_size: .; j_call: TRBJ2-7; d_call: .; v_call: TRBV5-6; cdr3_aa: CASSFDVTAEGFNEQYF; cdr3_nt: TGTGCCAGCAGCTTTGATGTAACAGCGGAGGGGTTCAACGAGCAGTACTTC
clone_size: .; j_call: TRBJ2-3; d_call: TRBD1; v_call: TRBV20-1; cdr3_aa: CSARDGDRGSDTQYF; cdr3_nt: TGCAGTGCTAGAGATGGGGACAGGGGATCAGATACGCAGTATTTT
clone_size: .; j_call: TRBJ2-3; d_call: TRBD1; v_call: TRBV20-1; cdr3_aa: CSAPGQGGLADTQYF; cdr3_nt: TGCAGTGCTCCGGGACAGGGTGGGTTGGCAGATACGCAGTATTTT
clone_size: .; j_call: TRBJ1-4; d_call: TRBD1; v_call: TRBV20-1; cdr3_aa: CSAPGQGMAEKLFF; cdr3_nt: TGCAGTGCACCCGGACAGGGTATGGCTGAAAAACTGTTTTTT
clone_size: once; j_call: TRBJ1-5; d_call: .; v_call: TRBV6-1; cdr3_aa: CASSIGPGNQPQHF; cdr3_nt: TGTGCCAGCAGCATCGGTCCGGGCAATCAGCCCCAGCATTTT
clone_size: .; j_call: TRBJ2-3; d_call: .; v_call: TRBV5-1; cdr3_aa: CASRESADRTDTQYF; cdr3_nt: TGCGCCAGCAGAGAGTCAGCAGATCGCACAGATACGCAGTATTTT
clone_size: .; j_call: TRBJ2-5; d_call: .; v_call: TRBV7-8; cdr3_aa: CASSRTHQYQETQYF; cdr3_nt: TGTGCCAGCAGCCGGACACATCAGTACCAAGAGACCCAGTACTTC
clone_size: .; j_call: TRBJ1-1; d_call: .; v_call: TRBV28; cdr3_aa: CASSLRAEAFF; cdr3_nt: TGTGCCAGCAGTTTAAGGGCTGAAGCTTTCTTT
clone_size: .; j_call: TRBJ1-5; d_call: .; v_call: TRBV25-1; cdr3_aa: CATTDNQPQHF; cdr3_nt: TGTGCCACCACGGATAATCAGCCCCAGCATTTT
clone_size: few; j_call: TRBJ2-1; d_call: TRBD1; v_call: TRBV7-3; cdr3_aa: CASSAGQGYADTINEQFF; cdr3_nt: TGTGCCAGCAGCGCGGGACAGGGGTACGCCGATACGATCAATGAGCAGTTCTTC
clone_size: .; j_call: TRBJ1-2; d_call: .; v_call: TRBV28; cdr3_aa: CASSSPGSHNYGYTF; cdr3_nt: TGTGCCAGCAGTTCCCCAGGGTCGCATAACTATGGCTACACCTTC
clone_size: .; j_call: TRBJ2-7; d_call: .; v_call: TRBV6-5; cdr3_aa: CASSPTSYPGSEQYF; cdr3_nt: TGTGCCAGCAGCCCTACTAGTTACCCGGGATCCGAGCAGTACTTC
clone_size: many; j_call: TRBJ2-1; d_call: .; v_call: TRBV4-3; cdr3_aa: CASSQDQAGSYNEQFF; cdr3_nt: TGCGCCAGCAGCCAAGATCAGGCGGGAAGCTACAATGAGCAGTTCTTC
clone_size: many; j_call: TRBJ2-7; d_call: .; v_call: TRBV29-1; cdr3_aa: CSVQQLPGFSHEQYF; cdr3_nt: TGCAGCGTTCAACAACTTCCAGGGTTCTCCCACGAGCAGTACTTC